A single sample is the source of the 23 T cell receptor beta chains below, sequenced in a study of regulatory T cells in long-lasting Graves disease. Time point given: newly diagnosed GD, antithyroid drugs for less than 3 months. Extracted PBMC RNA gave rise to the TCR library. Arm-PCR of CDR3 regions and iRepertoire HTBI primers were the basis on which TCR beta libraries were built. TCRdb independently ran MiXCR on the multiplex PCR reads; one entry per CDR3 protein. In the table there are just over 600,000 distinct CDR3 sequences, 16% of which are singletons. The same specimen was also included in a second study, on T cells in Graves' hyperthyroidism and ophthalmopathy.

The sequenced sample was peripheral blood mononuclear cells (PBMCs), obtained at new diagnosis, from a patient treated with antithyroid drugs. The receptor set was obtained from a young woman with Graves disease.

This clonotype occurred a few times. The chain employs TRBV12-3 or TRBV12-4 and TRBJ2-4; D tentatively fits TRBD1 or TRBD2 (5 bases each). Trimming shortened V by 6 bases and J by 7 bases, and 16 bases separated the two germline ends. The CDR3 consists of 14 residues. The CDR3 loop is CASRLRDQGNIQYF. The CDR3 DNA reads TGTGCCAGCAGGCTCAGGGACCAGGGCAACATTCAGTACTTC.

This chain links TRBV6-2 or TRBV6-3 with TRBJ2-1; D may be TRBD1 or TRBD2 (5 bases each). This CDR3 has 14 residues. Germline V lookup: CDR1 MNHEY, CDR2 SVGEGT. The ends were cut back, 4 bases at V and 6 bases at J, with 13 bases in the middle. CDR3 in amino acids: CASSSEGSANEQFF. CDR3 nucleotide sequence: TGTGCCAGCAGTTCTGAGGGGTCGGCCAATGAGCAGTTCTTC.

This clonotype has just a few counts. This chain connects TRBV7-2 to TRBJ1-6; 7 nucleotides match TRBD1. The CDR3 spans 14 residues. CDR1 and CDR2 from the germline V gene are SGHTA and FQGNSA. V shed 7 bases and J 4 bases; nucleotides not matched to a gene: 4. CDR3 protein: CASTQGGYNSPLHF. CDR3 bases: TGTGCCAGCACTCAGGGGGGTTATAATTCACCCCTCCACTTT.

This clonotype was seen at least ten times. The CDR3 nucleotides are TGCAGCGTTGACCCCACCTATTCCGGCGCACCAAGGACTTTCTTT. This translates into CSVDPTYSGAPRTFF. V is TRBV29-1 and J is TRBJ1-1, with D uncertain. Germline V gives CDR1 SQVTM, CDR2 ANQGSEA. The CDR3 has 15 amino acids. The V end lost 3 bases, the J end lost 12 bases, and 26 bases lay between the germline ends.

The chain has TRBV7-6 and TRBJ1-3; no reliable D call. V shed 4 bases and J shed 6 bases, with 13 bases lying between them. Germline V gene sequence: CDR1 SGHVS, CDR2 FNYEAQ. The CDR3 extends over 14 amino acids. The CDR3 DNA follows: TGTGCCAGCAGCTCCTACTATGCGGCAAACACCATATATTTT. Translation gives CASSSYYAANTIYF.

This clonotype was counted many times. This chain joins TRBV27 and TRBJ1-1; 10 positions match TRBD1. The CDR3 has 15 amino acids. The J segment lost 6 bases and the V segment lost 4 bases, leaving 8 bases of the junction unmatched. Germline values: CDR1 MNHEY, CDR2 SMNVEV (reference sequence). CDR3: CASSYDRGRTAEAFF. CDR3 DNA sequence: TGTGCCAGCAGTTACGACAGGGGGCGGACTGCTGAAGCTTTCTTT.

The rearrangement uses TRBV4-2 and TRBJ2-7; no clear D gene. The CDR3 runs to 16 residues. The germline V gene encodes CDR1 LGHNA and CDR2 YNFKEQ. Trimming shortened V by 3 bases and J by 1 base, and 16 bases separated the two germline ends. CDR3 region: CASSQMGYTVSYEQYF. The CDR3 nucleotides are TGTGCCAGCAGCCAGATGGGGTACACGGTGTCCTACGAGCAGTACTTC.

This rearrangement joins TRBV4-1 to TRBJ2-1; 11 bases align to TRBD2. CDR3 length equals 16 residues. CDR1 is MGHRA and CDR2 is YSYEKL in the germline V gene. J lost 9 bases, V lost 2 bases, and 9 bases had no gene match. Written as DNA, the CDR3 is TGCGCCAGCAGCCAACCTACTAGCGGGAGTTTCGGTGAGCAGTTCTTC. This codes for CASSQPTSGSFGEQFF.

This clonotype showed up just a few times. The CDR3 DNA sequence: TGTGCCAGCAGCGCTGAAGAGGGTTTGAACACTGAAGCTTTCTTT. Residues: CASSAEEGLNTEAFF. The chain is built from TRBV9 and TRBJ1-1; D unresolved. Trimming left V 3 bases short and J 0 bases short, with 12 bases between. The CDR3 is 15 amino acids. The germline V gene has CDR1 SGDLS and CDR2 YYNGEE.

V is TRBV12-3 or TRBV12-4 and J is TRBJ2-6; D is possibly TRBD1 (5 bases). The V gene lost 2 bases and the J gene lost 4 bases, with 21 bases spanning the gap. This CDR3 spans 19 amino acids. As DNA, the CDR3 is TGTGCCAGCAGTTTAAGAAAAGACAGCCCCAGCGTGGGGGCCAACGTCCTGACTTTC. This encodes CASSLRKDSPSVGANVLTF.

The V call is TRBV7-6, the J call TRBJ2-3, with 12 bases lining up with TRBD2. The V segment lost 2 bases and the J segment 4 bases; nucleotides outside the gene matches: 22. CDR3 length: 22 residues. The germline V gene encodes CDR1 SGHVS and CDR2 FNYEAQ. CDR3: CASSLSAKWETSGRGAADTQYF. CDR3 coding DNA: TGTGCCAGCAGCTTAAGTGCCAAGTGGGAGACTAGCGGGAGAGGGGCGGCAGATACGCAGTATTTT.

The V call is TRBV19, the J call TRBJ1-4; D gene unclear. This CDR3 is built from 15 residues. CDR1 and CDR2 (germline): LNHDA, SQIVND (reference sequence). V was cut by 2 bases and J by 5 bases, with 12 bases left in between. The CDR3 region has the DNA TGTGCCAGTAGTATAACGGCGGTAGGAAATGAAAAACTGTTTTTT. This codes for CASSITAVGNEKLFF.

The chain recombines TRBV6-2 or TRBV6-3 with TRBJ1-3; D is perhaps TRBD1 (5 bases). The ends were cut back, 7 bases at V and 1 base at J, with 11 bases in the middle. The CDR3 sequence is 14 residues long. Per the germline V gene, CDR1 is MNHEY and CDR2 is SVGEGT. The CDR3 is CASKDSRSGNTIYF. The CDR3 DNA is TGTGCCAGCAAAGACAGCCGTTCTGGAAACACCATATATTTT.

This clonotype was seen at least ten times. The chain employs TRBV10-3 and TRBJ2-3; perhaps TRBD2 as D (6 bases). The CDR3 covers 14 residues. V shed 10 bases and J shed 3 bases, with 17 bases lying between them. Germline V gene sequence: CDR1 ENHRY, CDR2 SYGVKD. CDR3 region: CATAYGRETDTQYF. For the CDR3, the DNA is TGTGCCACAGCATACGGGAGAGAGACAGATACGCAGTATTTT.

In nucleotides, the CDR3 is TGTGCCAGCAATGACGGAGTGAACTATGAGCAGTTCTTC. Its protein is CASNDGVNYEQFF. This chain uses TRBV28 with TRBJ2-1, with D unresolved. From germline, CDR1 is MDHEN and CDR2 SYDVKM. This CDR3 comprises 13 residues. The V gene lost 7 bases and the J gene lost 8 bases, with 15 bases spanning the gap.

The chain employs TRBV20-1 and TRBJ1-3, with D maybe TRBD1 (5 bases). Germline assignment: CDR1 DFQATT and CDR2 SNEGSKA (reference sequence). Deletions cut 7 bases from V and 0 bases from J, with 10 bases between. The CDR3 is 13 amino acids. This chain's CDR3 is CSVTGLSGNTIYF. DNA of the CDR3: TGCAGTGTAACAGGTCTCTCTGGAAACACCATATATTTT.

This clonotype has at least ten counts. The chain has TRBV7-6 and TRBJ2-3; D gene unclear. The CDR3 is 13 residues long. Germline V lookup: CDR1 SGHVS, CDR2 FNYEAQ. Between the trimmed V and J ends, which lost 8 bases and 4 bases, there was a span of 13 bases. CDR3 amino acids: CASSPREADTQYF. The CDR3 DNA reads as TGTGCCAGCTCACCAAGAGAGGCAGATACGCAGTATTTT.

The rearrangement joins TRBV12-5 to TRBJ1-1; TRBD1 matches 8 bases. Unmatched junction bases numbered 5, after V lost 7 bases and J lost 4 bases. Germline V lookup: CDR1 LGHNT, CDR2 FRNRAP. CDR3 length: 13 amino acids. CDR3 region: CASALQGGTEAFF. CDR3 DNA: TGTGCTAGTGCCCTACAGGGGGGCACTGAAGCTTTCTTT.

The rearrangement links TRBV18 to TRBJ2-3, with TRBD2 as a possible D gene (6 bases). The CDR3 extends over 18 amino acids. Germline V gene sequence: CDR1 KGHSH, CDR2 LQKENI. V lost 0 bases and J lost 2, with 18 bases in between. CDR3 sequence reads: CASSPPTGTEDYTDTQYF. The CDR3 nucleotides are TGTGCCAGCTCACCACCTACCGGGACTGAAGACTACACAGATACGCAGTATTTT.

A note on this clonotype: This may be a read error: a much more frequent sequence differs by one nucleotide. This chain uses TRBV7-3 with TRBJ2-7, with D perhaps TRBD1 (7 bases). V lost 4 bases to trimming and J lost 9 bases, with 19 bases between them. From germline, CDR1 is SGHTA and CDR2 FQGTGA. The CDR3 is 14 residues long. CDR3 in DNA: TGTGCCAGCAGCTCCCAGGGGGGAATCGACGGGCAGTACTTC. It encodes CASSSQGGIDGQYF. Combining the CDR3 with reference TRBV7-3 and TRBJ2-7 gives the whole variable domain GAGVSQTPSNKVTEKGKYVELRCDPISGHTALYWYRQSLGQGPEFLIYFQGTGAADDSGLPNDRFFAVRPEGSVSTLKIQRTERGDSAVYLCASSSQGGIDGQYFGPGTRLTVT.

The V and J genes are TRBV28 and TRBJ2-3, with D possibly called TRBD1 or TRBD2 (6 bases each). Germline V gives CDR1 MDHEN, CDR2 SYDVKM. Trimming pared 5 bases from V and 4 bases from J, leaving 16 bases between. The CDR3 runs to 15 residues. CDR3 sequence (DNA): TGTGCCAGCAGTGCTCAGCTGGGGGGCCCAGATACGCAGTATTTT. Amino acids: CASSAQLGGPDTQYF.

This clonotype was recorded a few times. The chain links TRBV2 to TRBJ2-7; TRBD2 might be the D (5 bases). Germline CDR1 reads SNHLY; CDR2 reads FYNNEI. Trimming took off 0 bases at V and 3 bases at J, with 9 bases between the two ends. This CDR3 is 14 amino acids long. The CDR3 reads CASSEALRGYEQYF. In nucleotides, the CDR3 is TGTGCCAGCAGTGAAGCGCTTCGGGGCTACGAGCAGTACTTC.

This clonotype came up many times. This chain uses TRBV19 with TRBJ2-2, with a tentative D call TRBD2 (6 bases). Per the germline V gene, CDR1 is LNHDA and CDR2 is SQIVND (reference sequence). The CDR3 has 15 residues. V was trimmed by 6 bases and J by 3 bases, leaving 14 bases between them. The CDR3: CASRKGLTYTGELFF. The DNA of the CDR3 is TGTGCCAGTAGGAAAGGACTAACTTACACCGGGGAGCTGTTTTTT.